These T cell receptor beta chains were read from a single sample in a study of cytomegalovirus exposure and HLA in healthy donors. This table comes from immunoSEQ multiplex PCR, and its TCRdb copy is limited to in-frame clones, with some not included. The data contain under 170,000 clones, about 60% of them seen just once; the ten biggest clones take up 6% to 8.5%. Sequenced input: PBMCs. These TCRs come from an older woman in good health and CMV-seropositive. Each CDR3 is given with its conserved first and last residue. D genes are given only for firm matches. For some rows the clone size is stated as once, few or many, or as a class when expanded; others skip it.

TRBV29-1	-	TRBD1	TRBJ1-2	CSVGYDRDYGYTF	TGCAGCGTGGGATATGACAGGGACTATGGCTACACCTTC
TRBV5-1	-	-	TRBJ2-7	CASWPPRTANFVYEQYF	TGCGCCAGCTGGCCACCCCGGACAGCCAACTTTGTCTACGAGCAGTACTTC
TRBV29-1	-	TRBD2	TRBJ2-2	CSVDGGKRGGGELFF	TGCAGCGTTGACGGGGGGAAGAGAGGAGGCGGGGAGCTGTTTTTT
TRBV7-2	few	-	TRBJ1-4	CASSTARPEKLFF	TGTGCCAGCAGCACCGCCAGGCCCGAAAAACTGTTTTTT
TRBV5-1	-	-	TRBJ1-1	CASSNRAPNTEAFF	TGCGCCAGCAGCAACAGGGCCCCGAACACTGAAGCTTTCTTT
TRBV7-9	few	TRBD2	TRBJ2-5	CASSLLAGGGQETQYF	TGTGCCAGCAGCTTACTAGCGGGAGGAGGCCAAGAGACCCAGTACTTC
TRBV28	-	TRBD1	TRBJ2-4	CASSPIDRVKNIQYF	TGTGCCAGCAGTCCCATTGACAGGGTCAAAAACATTCAGTACTTC
TRBV2	-	-	TRBJ2-7	CASRVSQGGYEQYF	TGTGCCAGCAGAGTTAGTCAGGGAGGCTACGAGCAGTACTTC
TRBV13	-	-	TRBJ2-7	CASSLQGEVGEQYF	TGTGCCAGCAGTCTCCAGGGGGAGGTGGGCGAGCAGTACTTC
TRBV28	-	TRBD1	TRBJ2-4	CASSFGQGADIQYF	TGTGCCAGCAGTTTTGGACAGGGGGCGGACATTCAGTACTTC
TRBV6-5	-	TRBD1	TRBJ1-6	CASRPTGGRDSPLHF	TGTGCCAGTCGACCTACAGGGGGTAGGGATTCACCCCTCCACTTT
TRBV28	-	-	TRBJ2-2	CATTILGVGELFF	TGTGCCACGACTATCCTTGGGGTCGGGGAGCTGTTTTTT
TRBV7-2	-	TRBD2	TRBJ2-1	CASSRTSGTWSSYNEQFF	TGTGCCAGCAGCCGGACTAGCGGGACTTGGTCATCCTACAATGAGCAGTTCTTC
TRBV7-2	-	TRBD1	TRBJ1-1	CASSLLWTGGMNTEAFF	TGTGCCAGCAGCTTACTGTGGACAGGGGGCATGAACACTGAAGCTTTCTTT
TRBV29-1	once	-	TRBJ2-7	CSVRTKSSYEQYF	TGCAGCGTCCGGACAAAGAGCTCCTACGAGCAGTACTTC
TRBV28	-	-	TRBJ2-1	CASSSRLSSYNEQFF	TGTGCCAGCAGTTCAAGATTGAGCTCCTACAATGAGCAGTTCTTC